This TCR beta chain was documented in a study of blood T cell repertoires in COVID-19. Across the study: Samples came from the United States, Italy and Spain, spanning acute and convalescent COVID-19. The analysed material was cDNA or gDNA that came from T cells, B-cell-depleted T cells, or PBMCs.

CDR3 size: 18 residues. Deletions cut 1 base from V and 4 bases from J, with 19 bases between. Germline V lookup: CDR1 LGHNA, CDR2 YNFKEQ. In the original workflow: Reference gene primer amplification in the assay estimated nucleated cell counts. Here immunoSEQ multiplex PCR was the method, and the copy in TCRdb shows in-frame clones only, minus some. That table furnishes V, J and clone size, whereas the DNA furnished D and trimming. The profile shows some 40,000 clones, roughly 82% of them singletons. The chain links TRBV4-2 to TRBJ2-2, with a tentative D call TRBD2 (6 bases). The TCR originated in a man between 50 and 59 years old with active or convalescent COVID-19. Material: peripheral blood. The CDR3 nucleotides are TGTGCCAGCAGCCAAGCCCCCCCCACTAGCCTGAGCACCGGGGAGCTGTTTTTT. Amino acid sequence: CASSQAPPTSLSTGELFF.